This TCR beta chain comes out of a study of shared clonotypes between healthy human individuals. Notes on the study in general: It was the few donors that limited the genetic and exposure-history diversity represented. Rarefaction showed sorted-subset sequencing was incomplete despite large depth.

Concerning this clone itself: The antigen remains undetermined. This CDR3 is also generated by other DNA sequences in the sample.

Sequencing was performed with immunoSEQ multiplex PCR; in TCRdb, only in-frame clones are kept and a portion is missing. Altogether some 2,500,000 clones are present, more than 85% being singletons, with the ten largest covering 0.36%. Input material: naive CD4+ T cells from PBMCs. Documented subset: CD45RA+ positively selected. The source is a man between 18 and 29 years old in good health. Some clones in this sample may be carry-over from other donors' samples.

The CDR3 is CASSSPGQGNTEAFF. CDR3 coding DNA: TGTGCCAGCAGCTCGCCGGGACAGGGGAACACTGAAGCTTTCTTT. The chain joins TRBV11-2 to TRBJ1-1, with 9 bases matching TRBD1. This CDR3 region has 15 residues. The V and J ends lost 4 bases and 1 base, in that order; junction bases with no gene match: 4. CDR1 SGHAT and CDR2 FQNNGV come from the germline V gene. Together with reference TRBV11-2 and TRBJ1-1, the CDR3 gives the full variable domain: EAGVAQSPRYKIIEKRQSVAFWCNPISGHATLYWYQQILGQGPKLLIQFQNNGVVDDSQLPKDRFSAERLKGVDSTLKIQPAKLEDSAVYLCASSSPGQGNTEAFFGQGTRLTVV.